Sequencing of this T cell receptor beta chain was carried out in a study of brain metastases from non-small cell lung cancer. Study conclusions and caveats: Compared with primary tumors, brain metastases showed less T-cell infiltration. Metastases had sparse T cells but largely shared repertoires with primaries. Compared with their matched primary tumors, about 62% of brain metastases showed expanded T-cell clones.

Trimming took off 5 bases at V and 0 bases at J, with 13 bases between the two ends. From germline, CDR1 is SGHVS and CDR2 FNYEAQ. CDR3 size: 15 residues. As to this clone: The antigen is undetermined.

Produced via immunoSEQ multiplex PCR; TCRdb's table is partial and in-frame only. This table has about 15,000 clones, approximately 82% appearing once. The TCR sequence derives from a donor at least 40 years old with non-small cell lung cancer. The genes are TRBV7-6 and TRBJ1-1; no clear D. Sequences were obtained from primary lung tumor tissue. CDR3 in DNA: TGTGCCAGCAGCCAGGAGACGGTGATGAACACTGAAGCTTTCTTT. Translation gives CASSQETVMNTEAFF.